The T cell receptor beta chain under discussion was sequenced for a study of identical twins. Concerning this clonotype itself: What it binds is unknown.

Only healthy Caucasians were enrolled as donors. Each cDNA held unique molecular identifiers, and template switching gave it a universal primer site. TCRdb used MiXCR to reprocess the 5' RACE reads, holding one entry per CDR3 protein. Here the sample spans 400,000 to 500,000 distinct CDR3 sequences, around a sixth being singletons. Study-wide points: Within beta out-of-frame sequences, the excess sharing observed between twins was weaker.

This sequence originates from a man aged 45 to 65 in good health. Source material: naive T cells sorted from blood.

CDR3: CASSPLAGGIHGGSNEQFF. The CDR3 bases are TGCGCCAGCAGCCCTTTAGCGGGGGGCATACACGGGGGATCTAATGAGCAGTTCTTC. The J gene is TRBJ2-1, the V gene TRBV4-3; 10 bases map to TRBD2. Germline CDR1 is LGHNA and CDR2 is YSLEER. The CDR3 sequence is 19 residues long. Trimming at V came to 4 bases and at J to 7 bases, leaving 19 bases not matched to a gene.